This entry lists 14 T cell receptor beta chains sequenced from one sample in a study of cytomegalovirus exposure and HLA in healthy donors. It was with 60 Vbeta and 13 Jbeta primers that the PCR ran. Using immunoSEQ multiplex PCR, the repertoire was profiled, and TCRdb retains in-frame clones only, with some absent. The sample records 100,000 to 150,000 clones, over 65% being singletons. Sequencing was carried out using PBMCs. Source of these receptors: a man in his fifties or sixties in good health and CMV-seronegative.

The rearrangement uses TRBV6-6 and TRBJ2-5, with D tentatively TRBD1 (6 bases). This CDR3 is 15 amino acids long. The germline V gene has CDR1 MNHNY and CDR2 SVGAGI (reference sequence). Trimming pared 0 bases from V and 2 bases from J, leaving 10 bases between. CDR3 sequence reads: CASSYSQGSQETQYF. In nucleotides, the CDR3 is TGTGCCAGCAGTTACTCACAGGGATCACAAGAGACCCAGTACTTC.

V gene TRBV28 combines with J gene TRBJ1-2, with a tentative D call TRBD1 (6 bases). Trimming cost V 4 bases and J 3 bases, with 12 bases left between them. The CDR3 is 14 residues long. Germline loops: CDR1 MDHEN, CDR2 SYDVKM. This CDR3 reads CASSSGDLYYGYTF. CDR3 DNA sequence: TGTGCCAGCAGTTCAGGGGATTTATACTATGGCTACACCTTC.

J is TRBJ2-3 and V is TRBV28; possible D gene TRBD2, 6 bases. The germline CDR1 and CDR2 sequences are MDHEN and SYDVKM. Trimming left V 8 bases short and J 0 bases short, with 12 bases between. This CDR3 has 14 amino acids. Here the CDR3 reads CASPPGRSTDTQYF. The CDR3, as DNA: TGTGCCAGCCCCCCGGGGAGGAGCACAGATACGCAGTATTTT.

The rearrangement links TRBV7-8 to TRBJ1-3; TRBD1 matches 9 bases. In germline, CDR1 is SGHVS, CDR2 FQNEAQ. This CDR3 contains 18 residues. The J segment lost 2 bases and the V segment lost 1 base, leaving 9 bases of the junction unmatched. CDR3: CASSLVRDRVSAGNTIYF. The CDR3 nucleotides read TGTGCCAGCAGCTTAGTCCGGGACAGGGTATCCGCTGGAAACACCATATATTTT.

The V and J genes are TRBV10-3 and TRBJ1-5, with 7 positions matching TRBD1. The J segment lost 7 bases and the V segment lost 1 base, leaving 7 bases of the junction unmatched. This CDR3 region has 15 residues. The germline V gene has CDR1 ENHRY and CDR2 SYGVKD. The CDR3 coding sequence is TGTGCCATCAGTGAGTACGGCAGGGGGGAGCAGCCCCAGCATTTT. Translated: CAISEYGRGEQPQHF.

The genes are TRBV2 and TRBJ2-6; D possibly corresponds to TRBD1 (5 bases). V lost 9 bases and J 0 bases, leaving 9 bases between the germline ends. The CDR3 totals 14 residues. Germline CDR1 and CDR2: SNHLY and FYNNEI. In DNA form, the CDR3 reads TGTGCCAGGAAGACAGCCTCTGGGGCCAACGTCCTGACTTTC. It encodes CARKTASGANVLTF.

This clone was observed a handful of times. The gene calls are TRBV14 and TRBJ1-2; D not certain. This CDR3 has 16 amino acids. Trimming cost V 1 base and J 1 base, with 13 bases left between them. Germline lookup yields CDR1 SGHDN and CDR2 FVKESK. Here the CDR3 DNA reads TGTGCCAGCAGCCAAGTAAACAGATACTTTAACTATGGCTACACCTTC. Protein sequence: CASSQVNRYFNYGYTF. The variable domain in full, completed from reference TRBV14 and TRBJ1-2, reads EAGVTQFPSHSVIEKGQTVTLRCDPISGHDNLYWYRRVMGKEIKFLLHFVKESKQDESGMPNNRFLAERTGGTYSTLKVQPAELEDSGVYFCASSQVNRYFNYGYTFGSGTRLTVV.

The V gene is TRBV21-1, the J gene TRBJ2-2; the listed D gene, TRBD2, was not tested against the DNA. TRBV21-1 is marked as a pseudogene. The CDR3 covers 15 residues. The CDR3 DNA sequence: TGTGCCAGCAGCTCCGAGGGAGGGTGCACCGGGGAGCTGTTTTTT. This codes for CASSSEGGCTGELFF.

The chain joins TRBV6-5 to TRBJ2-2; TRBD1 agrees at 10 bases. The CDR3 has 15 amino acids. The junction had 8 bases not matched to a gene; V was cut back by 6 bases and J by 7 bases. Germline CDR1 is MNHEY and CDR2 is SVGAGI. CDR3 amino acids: CASRGGQGEVGELFF. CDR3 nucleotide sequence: TGTGCCAGCAGGGGTGGACAGGGGGAGGTCGGGGAGCTGTTTTTT.

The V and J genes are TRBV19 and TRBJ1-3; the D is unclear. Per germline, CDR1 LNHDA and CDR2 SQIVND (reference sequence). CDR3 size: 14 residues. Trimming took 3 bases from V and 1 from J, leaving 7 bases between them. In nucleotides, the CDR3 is TGTGCCAGTAGTATTGAGGGTTCTGGAAACACCATATATTTT. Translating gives CASSIEGSGNTIYF.

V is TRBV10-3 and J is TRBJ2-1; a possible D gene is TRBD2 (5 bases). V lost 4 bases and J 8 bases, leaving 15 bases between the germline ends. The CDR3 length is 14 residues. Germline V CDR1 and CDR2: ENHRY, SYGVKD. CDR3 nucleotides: TGTGCCATCAGTGGTCCGAGTACCGGGGATGAGCAGTTCTTC. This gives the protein CAISGPSTGDEQFF.

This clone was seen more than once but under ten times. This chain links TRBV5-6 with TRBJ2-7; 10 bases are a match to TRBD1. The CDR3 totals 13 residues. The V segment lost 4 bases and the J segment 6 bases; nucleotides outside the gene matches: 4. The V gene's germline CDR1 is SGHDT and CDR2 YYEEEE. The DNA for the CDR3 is TGTGCCAGCAGCCGGGACAGGGGTACCGAGCAGTACGTC. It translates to CASSRDRGTEQYV.

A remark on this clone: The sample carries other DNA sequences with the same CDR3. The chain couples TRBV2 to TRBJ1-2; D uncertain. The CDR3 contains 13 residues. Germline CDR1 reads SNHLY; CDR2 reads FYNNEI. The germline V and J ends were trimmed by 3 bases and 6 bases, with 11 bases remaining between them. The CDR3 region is CASSESRVDGYTF. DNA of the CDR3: TGTGCCAGCAGTGAGTCCCGAGTAGATGGCTACACCTTC.

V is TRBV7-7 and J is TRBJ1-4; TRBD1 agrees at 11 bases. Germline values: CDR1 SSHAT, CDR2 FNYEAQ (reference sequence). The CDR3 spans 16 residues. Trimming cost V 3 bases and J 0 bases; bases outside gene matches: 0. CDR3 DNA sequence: TGTGCCAGCAGCTTGGGACAGGGGGCAACTAATGAAAAACTGTTTTTT. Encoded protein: CASSLGQGATNEKLFF. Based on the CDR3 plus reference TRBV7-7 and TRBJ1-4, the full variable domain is GAGVSQSPRYKVTKRGQDVTLRCDPISSHATLYWYQQALGQGPEFLTYFNYEAQPDKSGLPSDRFSAERPEGSISTLTIQRTEQRDSAMYRCASSLGQGATNEKLFFGSGTQLSVL.